This is a list of T cell receptor beta chains from one sample in a study of T cell responses to AZD1222 COVID-19 vaccine. Assay used: immunoSEQ multiplex PCR; TCRdb lists only in-frame clones, some missing. The table records 120,000 to 150,000 clones, around 89% of them present only once. This sample comprised peripheral blood, obtained 28 days after the second AZD1222 dose. The source of these receptors is an adult who received the AZD1222 COVID-19 vaccine. Each CDR3 is given with its conserved first and last residue. A D gene is named only where the DNA matches it firmly. Not all rows give a size; the values are once, few, many and, for expanded clones, a class.

>once|TRBV10-3|TRBD1
CAISRGGTGALYGYTF
>few|TRBV19|-
CASSIQGTGTEAFF
>-|TRBV28|-
CASMGLVSGNQPQHF
>-|TRBV2|-
CASSVVGAETQYF
>-|TRBV5-6|-
CASSYRTPKNIQYF
>-|TRBV28|TRBD1
CASSTASGGGYTF
>-|TRBV7-9|TRBD1
CASSAGQGGFHTEAFF
>-|TRBV25-1|-
CASSDRGVSSNYGYTF
>few|TRBV7-9|TRBD1
CASSLSTGGLGTEAFF
>-|TRBV7-2|-
CASSLGLSRTDTQYF
>-|TRBV6-5|-
CAVSSYSNYGYTF
>-|TRBV5-1|-
CASSLSAPGSGANVLTF
>once|TRBV18|TRBD1
CASSPRQGNWLGGETQYF
>-|TRBV2|-
CASSAVGGNEQYF
>-|TRBV7-2|-
CASSSRTENTGELFF
>-|TRBV30|-
CAWSRQPHRADYGYTF
>-|TRBV24-1|-
CATSDLQSGRETQYF
>-|TRBV2|-
CASSVGLDYGYTF
>once|TRBV19|-
CASSLLFGTNEKLFF
>-|TRBV5-6|-
CASSLMRKNTGELFF
>-|TRBV11-3|-
CASSLATSREQFF
>-|TRBV7-3|-
CASSLRVYNEQFF
>once|TRBV4-3|TRBD1
CASSQGVDRPNEKLFF
>few|TRBV3-1/TRBV3-2|TRBD1
CASSPPGQGIETQYF
>once|TRBV29-1|-
CSVEDYSEAFF
>-|TRBV28|-
CAVGVNEQFF
>-|TRBV4-1|TRBD2
CASSQPPGVAGSTDTQYF
>-|TRBV19|-
CASRETGPLEFGEQYF
>-|TRBV4-1|-
CASSGVGYLAKNIQYF